This TCR beta chain originates from a study of T-cell reconstitution after alpha-beta-depleted transplantation in children. Germline V CDR1 and CDR2: DFQATT, SNEGSKA (reference sequence). This CDR3 contains 14 residues. This clonotype was picked up a small number of times. Compared with germline, one end of the junction differs, possibly owing to a read error. Unique molecular identifiers were incorporated into the prepared TCRbeta library. TCRdb reprocessed the PCR reads via MiXCR and lists one record per CDR3 protein. Of about 360,000 distinct CDR3 sequences in the sample, roughly 13% were seen once.

The chain employs TRBV20-1 and TRBJ2-5; D not resolved. This receptor was taken from a human donor who donated a stem cell graft to a child with Fanconi anemia. The specimen comprised PBMCs, sampled from the stem cell graft. The CDR3 bases are TGCAGTGCTAGCACCGAATCTCTCCAAGACACCCAGTACTTC. As protein: CSASTESLQDTQYF.